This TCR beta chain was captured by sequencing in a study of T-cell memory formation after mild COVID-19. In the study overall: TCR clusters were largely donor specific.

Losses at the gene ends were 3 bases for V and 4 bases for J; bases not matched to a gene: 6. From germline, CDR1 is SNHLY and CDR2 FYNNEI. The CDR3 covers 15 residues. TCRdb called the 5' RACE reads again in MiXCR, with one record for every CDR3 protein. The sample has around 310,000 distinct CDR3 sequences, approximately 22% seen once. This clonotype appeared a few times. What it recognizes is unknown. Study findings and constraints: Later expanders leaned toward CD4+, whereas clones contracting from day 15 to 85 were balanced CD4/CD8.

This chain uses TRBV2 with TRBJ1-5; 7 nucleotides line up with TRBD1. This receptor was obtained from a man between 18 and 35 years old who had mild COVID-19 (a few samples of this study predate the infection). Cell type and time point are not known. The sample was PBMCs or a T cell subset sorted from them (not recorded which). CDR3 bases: TGTGCCAGCAGTGACACACAGGGGTGGAATCAGCCCCAGCATTTT. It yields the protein CASSDTQGWNQPQHF.